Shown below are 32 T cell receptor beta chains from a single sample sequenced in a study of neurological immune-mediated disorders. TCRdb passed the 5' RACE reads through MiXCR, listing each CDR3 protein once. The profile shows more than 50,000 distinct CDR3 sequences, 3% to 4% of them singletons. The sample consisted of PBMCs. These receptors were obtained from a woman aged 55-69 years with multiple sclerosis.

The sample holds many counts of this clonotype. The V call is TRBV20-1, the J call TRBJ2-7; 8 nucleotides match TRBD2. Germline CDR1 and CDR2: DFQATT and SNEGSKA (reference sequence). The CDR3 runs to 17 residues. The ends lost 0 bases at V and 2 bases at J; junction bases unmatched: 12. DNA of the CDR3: TGCAGTGCTAGAGATGAGGAGATTGCGGGGGGTACCTACGAGCAGTACTTC. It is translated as CSARDEEIAGGTYEQYF.

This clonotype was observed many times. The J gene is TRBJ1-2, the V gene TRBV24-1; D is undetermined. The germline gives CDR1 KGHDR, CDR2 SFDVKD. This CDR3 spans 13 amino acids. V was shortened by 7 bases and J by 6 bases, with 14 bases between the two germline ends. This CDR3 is CATRGASQDGYTF. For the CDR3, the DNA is TGTGCCACCAGAGGAGCGAGTCAGGATGGCTACACCTTC.

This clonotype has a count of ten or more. CDR3 amino acids: CSVEILRTTRRYEQYF. CDR3 in DNA: TGCAGCGTTGAAATCCTCCGGACTACTAGGCGGTACGAGCAGTACTTC. This sequence joins TRBV29-1 and TRBJ2-7; D might be TRBD2 (6 bases). Germline V gene data show CDR1 as SQVTM and CDR2 as ANQGSEA. The CDR3 totals 16 residues. V lost 2 bases and J 4 bases, leaving 21 bases between the germline ends.

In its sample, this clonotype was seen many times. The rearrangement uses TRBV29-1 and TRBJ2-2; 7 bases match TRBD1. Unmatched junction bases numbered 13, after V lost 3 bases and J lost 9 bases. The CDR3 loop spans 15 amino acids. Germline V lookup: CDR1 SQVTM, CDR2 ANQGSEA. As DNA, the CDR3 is TGCAGCGTTGAGTCAGAAAGACAGGGCCCGAGGGAGCTGTTTTTT. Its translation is CSVESERQGPRELFF.

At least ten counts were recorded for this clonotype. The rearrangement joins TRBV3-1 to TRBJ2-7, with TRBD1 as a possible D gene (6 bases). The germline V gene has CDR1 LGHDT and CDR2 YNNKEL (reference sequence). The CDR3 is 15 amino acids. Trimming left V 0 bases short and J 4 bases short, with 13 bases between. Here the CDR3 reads CASSQEVFGTYEQYF. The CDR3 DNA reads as TGTGCCAGCAGCCAAGAAGTATTTGGGACATACGAGCAGTACTTC.

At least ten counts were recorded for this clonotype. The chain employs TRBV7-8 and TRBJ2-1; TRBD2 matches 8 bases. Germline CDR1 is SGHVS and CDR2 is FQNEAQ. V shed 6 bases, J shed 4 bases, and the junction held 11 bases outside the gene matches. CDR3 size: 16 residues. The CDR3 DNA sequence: TGTGCCAGCAGTTGGCGTCGACTAGCGATTTACAATGAGCAGTTCTTC. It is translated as CASSWRRLAIYNEQFF.

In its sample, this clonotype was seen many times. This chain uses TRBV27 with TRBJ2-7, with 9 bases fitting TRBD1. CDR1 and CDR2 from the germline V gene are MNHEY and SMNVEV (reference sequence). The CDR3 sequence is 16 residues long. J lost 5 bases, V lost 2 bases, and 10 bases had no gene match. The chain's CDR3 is CASSLRPGQGINEQYF. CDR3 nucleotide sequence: TGTGCCAGCAGTTTAAGACCGGGACAGGGTATAAACGAGCAGTACTTC.

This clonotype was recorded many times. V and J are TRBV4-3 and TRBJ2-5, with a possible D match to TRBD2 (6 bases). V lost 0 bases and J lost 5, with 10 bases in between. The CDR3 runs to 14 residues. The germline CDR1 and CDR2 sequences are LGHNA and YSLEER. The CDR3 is CASSQESREETQYF. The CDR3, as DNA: TGCGCCAGCAGCCAAGAAAGCCGGGAGGAGACCCAGTACTTC.

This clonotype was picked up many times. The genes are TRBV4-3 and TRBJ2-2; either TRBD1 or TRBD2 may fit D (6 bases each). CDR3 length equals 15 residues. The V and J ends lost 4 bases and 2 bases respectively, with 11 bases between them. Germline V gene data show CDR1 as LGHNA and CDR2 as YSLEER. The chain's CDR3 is CASSREGGNTGELFF. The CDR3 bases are TGCGCCAGCAGCCGTGAGGGGGGAAACACCGGGGAGCTGTTTTTT.

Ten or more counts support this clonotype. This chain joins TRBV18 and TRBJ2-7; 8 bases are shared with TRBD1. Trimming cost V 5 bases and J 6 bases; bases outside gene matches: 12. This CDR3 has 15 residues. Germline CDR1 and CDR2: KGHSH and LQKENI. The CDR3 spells CASSSRQDRVSEQYF. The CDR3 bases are TGTGCCAGCTCATCCCGCCAGGACAGGGTATCCGAGCAGTACTTC.

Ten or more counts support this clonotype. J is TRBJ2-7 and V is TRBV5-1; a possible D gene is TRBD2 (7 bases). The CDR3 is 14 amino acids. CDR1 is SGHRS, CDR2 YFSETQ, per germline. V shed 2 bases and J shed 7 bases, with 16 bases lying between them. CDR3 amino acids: CASSFPGGLQEQYF. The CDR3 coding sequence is TGCGCCAGCAGCTTTCCGGGGGGCCTTCAAGAGCAGTACTTC.

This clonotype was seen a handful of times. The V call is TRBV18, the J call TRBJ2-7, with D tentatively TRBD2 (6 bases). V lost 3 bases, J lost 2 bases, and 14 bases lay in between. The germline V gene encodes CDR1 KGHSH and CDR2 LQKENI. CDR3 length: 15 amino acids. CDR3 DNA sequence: TGTGCCAGCTCACCGTGGACGGGAGCAACCTACGAGCAGTACTTC. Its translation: CASSPWTGATYEQYF.

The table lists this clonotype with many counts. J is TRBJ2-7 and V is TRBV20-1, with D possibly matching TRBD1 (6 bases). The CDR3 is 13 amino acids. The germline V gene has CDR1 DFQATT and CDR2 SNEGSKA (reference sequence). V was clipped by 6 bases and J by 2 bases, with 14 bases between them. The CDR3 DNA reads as TGCAGTGCCCTGACAGGCCCTACCTACGAGCAGTACTTC. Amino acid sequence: CSALTGPTYEQYF.

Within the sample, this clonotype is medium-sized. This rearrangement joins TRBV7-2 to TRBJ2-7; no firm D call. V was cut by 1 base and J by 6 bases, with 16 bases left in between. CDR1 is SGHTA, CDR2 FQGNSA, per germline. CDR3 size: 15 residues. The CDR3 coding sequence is TGTGCCAGCAGCTTAGGGCTCGGTGGATGGGGCGAGCAGTACTTC. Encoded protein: CASSLGLGGWGEQYF.

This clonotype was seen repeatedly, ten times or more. The CDR3 DNA follows: TGCGCCAGCAGCTTGAGGTCAGGAGAGGATATAGGCTACACCTTC. This encodes CASSLRSGEDIGYTF. The chain couples TRBV5-1 to TRBJ1-2, with D unclear. The CDR3 covers 15 residues. Germline values: CDR1 SGHRS, CDR2 YFSETQ. Trimming removed 1 base from V and 8 bases from J, with 18 bases in between.

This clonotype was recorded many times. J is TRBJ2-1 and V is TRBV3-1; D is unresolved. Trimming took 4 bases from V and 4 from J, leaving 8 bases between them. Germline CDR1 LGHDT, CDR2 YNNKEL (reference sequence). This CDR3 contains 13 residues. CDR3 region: CASSRTEYNEQFF. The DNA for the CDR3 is TGTGCCAGCAGCCGGACGGAATACAATGAGCAGTTCTTC.

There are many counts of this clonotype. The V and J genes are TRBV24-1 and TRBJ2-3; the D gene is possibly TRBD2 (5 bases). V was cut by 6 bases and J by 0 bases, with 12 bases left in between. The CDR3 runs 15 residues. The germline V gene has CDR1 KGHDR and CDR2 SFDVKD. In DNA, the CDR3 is TGTGCCACCAGTCTGACGGGATTCAGCACAGATACGCAGTATTTT. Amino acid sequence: CATSLTGFSTDTQYF.

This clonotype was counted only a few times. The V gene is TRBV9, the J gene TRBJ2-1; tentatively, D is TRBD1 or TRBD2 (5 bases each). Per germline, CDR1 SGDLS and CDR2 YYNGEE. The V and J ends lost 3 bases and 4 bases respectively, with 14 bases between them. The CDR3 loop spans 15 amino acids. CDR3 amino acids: CASSAKGDVYNEQFF. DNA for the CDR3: TGTGCCAGCAGCGCGAAAGGGGACGTATACAATGAGCAGTTCTTC.

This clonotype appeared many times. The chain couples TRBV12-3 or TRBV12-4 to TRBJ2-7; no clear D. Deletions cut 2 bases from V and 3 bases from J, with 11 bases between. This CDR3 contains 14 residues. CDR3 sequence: CASSLQLNSYEQYF. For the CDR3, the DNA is TGTGCCAGCAGTTTACAGCTAAACAGCTACGAGCAGTACTTC.

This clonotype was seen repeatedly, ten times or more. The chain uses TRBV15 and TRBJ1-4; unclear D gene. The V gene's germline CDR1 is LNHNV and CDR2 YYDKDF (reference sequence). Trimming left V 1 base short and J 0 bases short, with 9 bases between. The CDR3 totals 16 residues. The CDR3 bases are TGTGCCACCAGCAGAGCTATGACCGCAACTAATGAAAAACTGTTTTTT. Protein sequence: CATSRAMTATNEKLFF.

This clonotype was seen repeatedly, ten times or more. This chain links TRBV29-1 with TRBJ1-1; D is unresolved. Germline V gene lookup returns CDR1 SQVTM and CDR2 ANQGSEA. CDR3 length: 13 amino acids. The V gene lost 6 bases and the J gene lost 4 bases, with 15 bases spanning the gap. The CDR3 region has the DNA TGCAGCGTCAGCCCACTTGCGGGCACTGAAGCTTTCTTT. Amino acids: CSVSPLAGTEAFF.

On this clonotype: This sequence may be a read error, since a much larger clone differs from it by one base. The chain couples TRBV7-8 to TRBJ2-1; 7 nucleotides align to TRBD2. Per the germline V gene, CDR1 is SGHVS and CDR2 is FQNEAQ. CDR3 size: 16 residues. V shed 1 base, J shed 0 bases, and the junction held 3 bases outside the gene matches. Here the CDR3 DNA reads TGTGCCAGCAGCTTAGTTGGCGGGAGCTCCTACAATGAGCAGTTCTTC. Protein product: CASSLVGGSSYNEQFF.

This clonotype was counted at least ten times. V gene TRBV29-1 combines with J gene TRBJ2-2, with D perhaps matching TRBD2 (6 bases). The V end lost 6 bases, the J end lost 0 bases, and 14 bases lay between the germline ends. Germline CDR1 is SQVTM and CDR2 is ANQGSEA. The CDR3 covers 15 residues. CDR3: CSVVLAFANTGELFF. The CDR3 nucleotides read TGCAGCGTGGTCCTAGCGTTCGCGAACACCGGGGAGCTGTTTTTT.

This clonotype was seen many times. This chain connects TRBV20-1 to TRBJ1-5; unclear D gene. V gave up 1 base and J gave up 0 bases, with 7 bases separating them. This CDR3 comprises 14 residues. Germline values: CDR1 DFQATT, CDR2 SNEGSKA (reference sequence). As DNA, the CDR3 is TGCAGTGCTAGAGTCGGTAATAGCAATCAGCCCCAGCATTTT. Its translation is CSARVGNSNQPQHF.

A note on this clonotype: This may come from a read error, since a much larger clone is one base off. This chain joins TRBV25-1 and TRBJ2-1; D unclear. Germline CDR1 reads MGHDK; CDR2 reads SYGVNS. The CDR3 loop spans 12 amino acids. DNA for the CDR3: TGTGACAGCAGAACAAAGTTCCATGAGCAGTTCTTC. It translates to CDSRTKFHEQFF.

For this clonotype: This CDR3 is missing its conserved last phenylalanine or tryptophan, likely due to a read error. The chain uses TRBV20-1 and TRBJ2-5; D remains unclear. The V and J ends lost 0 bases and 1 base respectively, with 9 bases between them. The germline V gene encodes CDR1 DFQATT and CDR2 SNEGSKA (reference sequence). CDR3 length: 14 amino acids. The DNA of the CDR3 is TGCAGTGCTAGAGATGCCAGAACCCAAGAGACCCAGTACAAC. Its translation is CSARDARTQETQYN.

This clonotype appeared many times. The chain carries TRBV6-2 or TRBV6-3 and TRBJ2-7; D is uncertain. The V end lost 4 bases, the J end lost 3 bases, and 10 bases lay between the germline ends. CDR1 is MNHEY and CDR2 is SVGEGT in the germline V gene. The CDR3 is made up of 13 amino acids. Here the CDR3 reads CASSSSRIYEQYF. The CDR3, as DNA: TGTGCCAGCAGTTCCTCAAGGATCTACGAGCAGTACTTC.

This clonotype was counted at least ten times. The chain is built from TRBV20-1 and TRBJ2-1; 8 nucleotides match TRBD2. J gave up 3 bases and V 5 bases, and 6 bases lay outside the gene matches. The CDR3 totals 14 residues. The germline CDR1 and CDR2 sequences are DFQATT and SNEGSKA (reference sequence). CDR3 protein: CSACSGKGYNEQFF. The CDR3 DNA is TGCAGTGCTTGTAGCGGGAAAGGCTACAATGAGCAGTTCTTC.

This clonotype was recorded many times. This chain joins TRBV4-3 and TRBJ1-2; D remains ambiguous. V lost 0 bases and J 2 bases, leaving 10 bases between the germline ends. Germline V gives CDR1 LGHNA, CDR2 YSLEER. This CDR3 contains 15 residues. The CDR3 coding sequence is TGCGCCAGCAGCCAAGATTCTGCGGGCAACTATGGCTACACCTTC. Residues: CASSQDSAGNYGYTF.

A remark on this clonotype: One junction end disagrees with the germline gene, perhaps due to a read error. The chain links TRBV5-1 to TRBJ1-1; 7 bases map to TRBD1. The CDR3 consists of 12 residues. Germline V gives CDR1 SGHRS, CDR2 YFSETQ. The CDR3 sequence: CDSSRDSIEAFF. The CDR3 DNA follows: TGCGACAGCAGCAGGGACAGCATTGAAGCTTTCTTT.

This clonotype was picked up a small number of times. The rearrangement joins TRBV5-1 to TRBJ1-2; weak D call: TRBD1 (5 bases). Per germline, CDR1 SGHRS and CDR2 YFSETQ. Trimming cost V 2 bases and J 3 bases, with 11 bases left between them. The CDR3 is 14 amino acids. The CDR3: CASSLSAGYYGYTF. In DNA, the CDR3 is TGCGCCAGCAGCTTAAGCGCAGGGTACTATGGCTACACCTTC.

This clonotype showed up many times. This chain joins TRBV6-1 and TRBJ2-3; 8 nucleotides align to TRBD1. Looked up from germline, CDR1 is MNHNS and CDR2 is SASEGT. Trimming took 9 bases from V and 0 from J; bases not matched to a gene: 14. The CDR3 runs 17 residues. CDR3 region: CASPGQEINSSTDTQYF. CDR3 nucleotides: TGTGCCAGTCCGGGACAGGAAATAAATTCTAGCACAGATACGCAGTATTTT.